Shown below are 30 T cell receptor beta chains from a single sample sequenced in a study of blood T cell repertoires in COVID-19. Produced via immunoSEQ multiplex PCR; TCRdb's table is partial and in-frame only. The profile shows about 480,000 clones, 88% of them singletons. The sequenced sample consisted of peripheral blood. The receptors here all came from a woman aged 45-60 years with COVID-19, enrolled during active disease.

The chain couples TRBV20-1 to TRBJ1-1; TRBD1 aligns across 9 bases. V trimming: 6 bases; J trimming: 7 bases; junction bases outside the gene matches: 3. CDR1 is DFQATT, CDR2 SNEGSKA, per germline (reference sequence). The CDR3 has 11 residues. The CDR3 DNA reads TGCAGTGCCTGGACAGGGGTTGAAGCTTTCTTT. It translates to CSAWTGVEAFF.

This sequence joins TRBV3-1 (or the pseudogene TRBV3-2) and TRBJ1-5; 9 bases map to TRBD1. The length of the CDR3 is 13 residues. Germline-derived CDR1 and CDR2 are LGHDT and YNNKEL (reference sequence). V was pared by 11 bases and J by 7 bases, with 9 bases of the junction left unmatched. The CDR3 protein is CAVGQGLDQPQHF. The CDR3 DNA is TGTGCCGTCGGACAGGGGCTCGACCAGCCCCAGCATTTT.

The rearrangement links TRBV10-3 to TRBJ2-3, with TRBD1 identical over 9 bases. The CDR3 extends over 16 amino acids. Germline V gives CDR1 ENHRY, CDR2 SYGVKD. Losses at the gene ends were 0 bases for V and 4 bases for J; bases not matched to a gene: 5. The CDR3 DNA sequence: TGTGCCATCAGTGAGTCGAAGGGACAGGGTTCAGATACGCAGTATTTT. It codes for CAISESKGQGSDTQYF.

The chain links TRBV18 to TRBJ2-3; a possible D gene is TRBD1 (6 bases). This CDR3 has 14 residues. V lost 4 bases, J lost 3 bases, and 11 bases lay in between. CDR1 and CDR2 from the germline V gene are KGHSH and LQKENI. Written as DNA, the CDR3 is TGTGCCAGCTCACGAGACAGGACGACAGATACGCAGTATTTT. Amino acids: CASSRDRTTDTQYF.

This clone has a count of ten or more. The chain combines TRBV27 with TRBJ1-5, with D unclear. CDR1 and CDR2 from the germline V gene are MNHEY and SMNVEV (reference sequence). The CDR3 sequence is 16 residues long. Trimming cost V 4 bases and J 2 bases, with 15 bases left between them. Written as DNA, the CDR3 is TGTGCCAGCAGTTCGTGGTCCGGTTTGGGCAATCAGCCCCAGCATTTT. It yields the protein CASSSWSGLGNQPQHF.

The genes are TRBV20-1 and TRBJ2-7; tentative D call: TRBD1 (6 bases). This CDR3 contains 13 residues. Germline CDR1 reads DFQATT; CDR2 reads SNEGSKA (reference sequence). V was clipped by 3 bases and J by 5 bases, with 14 bases between them. The CDR3 region is CSASLTGKHEQYF. In DNA form, the CDR3 reads TGCAGTGCTAGTCTTACAGGGAAGCACGAGCAGTACTTC.

The rearrangement joins TRBV18 to TRBJ2-3; D unresolved. Trimming shortened V by 6 bases and J by 6 bases, and 13 bases separated the two germline ends. CDR3 length equals 13 residues. Germline V gene sequence: CDR1 KGHSH, CDR2 LQKENI. The CDR3 region has the DNA TGTGCCAGCTCCCCAGAGGATTTCGATACGCAGTATTTT. This gives the protein CASSPEDFDTQYF. Variable domain in full (rest from reference TRBV18 and TRBJ2-3): NAGVMQNPRHLVRRRGQEARLRCSPMKGHSHVYWYRQLPEEGLKFMVYLQKENIIDESGMPKERFSAEFPKEGPSILRIQQVVRGDSAAYFCASSPEDFDTQYFGPGTRLTVL.

The rearrangement joins TRBV7-8 to TRBJ1-2, with 8 bases matching TRBD1. CDR1 is SGHVS, CDR2 FQNEAQ, per germline. The J segment lost 4 bases and the V segment lost 1 base, leaving 11 bases of the junction unmatched. This CDR3 spans 17 amino acids. CDR3 sequence: CASSLGGQGASPYGYTF. In DNA form, the CDR3 reads TGTGCCAGCAGCTTAGGGGGTCAGGGGGCGTCCCCCTATGGCTACACCTTC.

This sequence joins TRBV23-1 and TRBJ2-7; D remains ambiguous. TRBV23-1 carries the ORF label, with uncertain function. This CDR3 comprises 13 residues. Trimming took off 4 bases at V and 3 bases at J, with 10 bases between the two ends. CDR3 loop: CASSPRLLYEQYF. In nucleotides, the CDR3 is TGCGCCAGCAGTCCCAGACTGCTCTACGAGCAGTACTTC.

This clone has only one observation. The chain links TRBV30 to TRBJ2-7; D may be TRBD2 (6 bases). This CDR3 comprises 15 residues. Germline loops: CDR1 GTSNPN, CDR2 SVGIG (reference sequence). Trimming cost V 3 bases and J 2 bases, with 17 bases left between them. Written as DNA, the CDR3 is TGTGCCTGGAGCCTTTGGGGGGTTGTAACCTACGAGCAGTACTTC. It yields the protein CAWSLWGVVTYEQYF.

This clone was seen only once. The CDR3 bases are TGCGCCAGCAGCTTCCCAGGGGGCTCCTACGAGCAGTACTTC. Amino acid sequence: CASSFPGGSYEQYF. This sequence joins TRBV5-1 and TRBJ2-7; 7 bases are shared with TRBD1. The CDR3 is made up of 14 amino acids. Germline V gene sequence: CDR1 SGHRS, CDR2 YFSETQ. The J segment lost 0 bases and the V segment lost 2 bases, leaving 2 bases of the junction unmatched.

The chain is built from TRBV4-1 and TRBJ2-7; 10 bases align to TRBD2. With 1 base clipped from V and 5 bases from J, the junction kept 11 bases outside the gene matches. There are 17 residues in the CDR3. The germline gives CDR1 MGHRA, CDR2 YSYEKL. The CDR3 sequence is CASSQVLMTSGYNEQYF. In DNA form, the CDR3 reads TGCGCCAGCAGCCAAGTGCTTATGACTAGCGGGTACAACGAGCAGTACTTC.

On this clone: Other nucleotide sequences in the sample specify the same CDR3. The rearrangement links TRBV18 to TRBJ2-3, with 9 bases that match TRBD2. The CDR3 runs 15 residues. Per germline, CDR1 KGHSH and CDR2 LQKENI. Trimming took 3 bases from V and 3 from J; bases not matched to a gene: 4. CDR3 in DNA: TGTGCCAGCTCACCCGGCGGGGGGGCTACAGATACGCAGTATTTT. This sequence encodes CASSPGGGATDTQYF.

Details on this clone: This specimen includes other DNA sequences encoding the same CDR3. The V gene is TRBV19, the J gene TRBJ2-5, with D perhaps matching TRBD2 (6 bases). Germline lookup yields CDR1 LNHDA and CDR2 SQIVND (reference sequence). The length of the CDR3 is 13 residues. Trimming cost V 6 bases and J 2 bases, with 10 bases left between them. The CDR3 DNA follows: TGTGCCAGTAGCGGTGGGAGGCAAGAGACCCAGTACTTC. This sequence encodes CASSGGRQETQYF.

The rearrangement links TRBV4-1 to TRBJ2-7; 8 nucleotides match TRBD2. The CDR3 length is 15 residues. V shed 1 base and J 4 bases; nucleotides not matched to a gene: 6. Germline assignment: CDR1 MGHRA and CDR2 YSYEKL. The CDR3 sequence: CASSQGTAGEYEQYF. CDR3 nucleotide sequence: TGCGCCAGCAGCCAAGGTACAGCGGGGGAGTACGAGCAGTACTTC.

This chain uses TRBV12-3 or TRBV12-4 with TRBJ1-2; 9 bases map to TRBD1. V shed 7 bases and J 6 bases; nucleotides not matched to a gene: 3. The CDR3 covers 12 residues. CDR3 region: CASTWTGDGYTF. The CDR3 coding sequence is TGTGCCAGCACCTGGACAGGGGATGGCTACACCTTC.

This clone was seen a handful of times. The chain employs TRBV4-1 and TRBJ1-1; D is ambiguous. The CDR3 covers 12 residues. Trimming took 4 bases from V and 7 from J, leaving 10 bases between them. Germline CDR1 reads MGHRA; CDR2 reads YSYEKL. Here the CDR3 DNA reads TGCGCCAGCAGCCCTCGCCGCGGTGAAGCTTTCTTT. Amino acids: CASSPRRGEAFF.

The chain combines TRBV28 with TRBJ1-1; tentatively, D is TRBD1 (5 bases). With 7 bases removed from V and 5 bases from J, the gap between germline ends came to 17 bases. The CDR3 covers 14 residues. CDR1 MDHEN and CDR2 SYDVKM come from the germline V gene. Written as DNA, the CDR3 is TGTGCCAGCAACCCAGGGCAATCGTTTACTGAAGCTTTCTTT. It encodes CASNPGQSFTEAFF.

This sequence joins TRBV28 and TRBJ2-2; 8 nucleotides align to TRBD1. Per germline, CDR1 MDHEN and CDR2 SYDVKM. V shed 4 bases, J shed 2 bases, and the junction held 6 bases outside the gene matches. CDR3 length equals 16 residues. CDR3 in amino acids: CASSSYRGTNTGELFF. The CDR3 coding sequence is TGTGCCAGCAGTTCATACAGGGGGACCAACACCGGGGAGCTGTTTTTT.

The rearrangement uses TRBV19 and TRBJ1-2; weak D call: TRBD1 (5 bases). Germline V gives CDR1 LNHDA, CDR2 SQIVND (reference sequence). The length of the CDR3 is 15 residues. Between the trimmed V and J ends, which lost 7 bases and 2 bases, there was a span of 17 bases. CDR3 loop: CASIHSNGGNYGYTF. The CDR3 bases are TGTGCCAGTATCCACTCAAATGGGGGGAACTATGGCTACACCTTC.

The V and J genes are TRBV28 and TRBJ2-7; tentatively, D is TRBD2 (7 bases). CDR3 length: 13 amino acids. In germline, CDR1 is MDHEN, CDR2 SYDVKM. V lost 4 bases and J 4 bases, leaving 11 bases between the germline ends. The CDR3 protein is CASSWGGIYEQYF. For the CDR3, the DNA is TGTGCCAGCAGTTGGGGGGGCATATACGAGCAGTACTTC.

This clone came up once. J is TRBJ1-2 and V is TRBV27, with 8 nucleotides matching TRBD1. Germline trimming cut 4 bases from V and 6 bases from J; bases unmatched to any gene: 7. Germline V CDR1 and CDR2: MNHEY, SMNVEV (reference sequence). This CDR3 is 14 amino acids long. As DNA, the CDR3 is TGTGCCAGCAGTTCCCACAGGGGGGGAAATGGCTACACCTTC. It is translated as CASSSHRGGNGYTF.

Concerning this clone: At the DNA level, this CDR3 is encoded by other sequences in the same sample as well. The genes are TRBV3-1 (or the pseudogene TRBV3-2) and TRBJ1-5; D unresolved. The CDR3 is 13 amino acids. V lost 0 bases, J lost 4 bases, and 4 bases lay in between. In germline, CDR1 is LGHDT, CDR2 YNNKEL (reference sequence). CDR3 in amino acids: CASSQDRNQPQHF. DNA of the CDR3: TGTGCCAGCAGCCAAGACAGGAATCAGCCCCAGCATTTT.

The chain employs TRBV10-1 and TRBJ1-1; 8 bases map to TRBD1. Germline V gene data show CDR1 as WNHNN and CDR2 as SYGVQD (reference sequence). The V gene end was trimmed by 4 bases and the J gene end by 1 base; junction bases not matched to a gene: 8. This CDR3 is built from 16 residues. In DNA form, the CDR3 reads TGCGCCAGCAGTGGGGACAGGACCTCGGGGAACACTGAAGCTTTCTTT. Protein sequence: CASSGDRTSGNTEAFF.

The chain uses TRBV6-1 and TRBJ1-5, with a possible D match to TRBD1 (5 bases). Germline V gene data show CDR1 as MNHNS and CDR2 as SASEGT. The length of the CDR3 is 14 residues. Trimming cost V 2 bases and J 3 bases, with 8 bases left between them. CDR3 nucleotide sequence: TGTGCCAGCAGTGAATCAGGGATCAATCAGCCCCAGCATTTT. Its translation: CASSESGINQPQHF.

CDR3 sequence: CASSPGQAYSSYNEQFF. In nucleotides, the CDR3 is TGTGCCAGCAGCCCGGGACAGGCCTATTCCTCCTACAATGAGCAGTTCTTC. This chain joins TRBV11-2 and TRBJ2-1; TRBD1 aligns across 8 bases. From germline, CDR1 is SGHAT and CDR2 FQNNGV. This CDR3 has 17 residues. Trimming removed 5 bases from V and 0 bases from J; junction bases left unmatched: 9.

J is TRBJ2-4 and V is TRBV4-1, with 9 bases fitting TRBD1. The CDR3 extends over 15 amino acids. In germline, CDR1 is MGHRA, CDR2 YSYEKL. The V gene end was trimmed by 2 bases and the J gene end by 10 bases; junction bases not matched to a gene: 9. The CDR3, as DNA: TGCGCCAGCAGCCAATCCCGGACAGGGGTACAAATTCAGTACTTC. Protein: CASSQSRTGVQIQYF.

This clone came up a few times. The chain is built from TRBV7-3 and TRBJ1-3; perhaps TRBD1 as D (5 bases). CDR3 length: 15 amino acids. V dropped 11 bases and J dropped 0 bases, with 17 bases sitting between them. Germline loops: CDR1 SGHTA, CDR2 FQGTGA. Here the CDR3 DNA reads TGTGCCCTCACCAAGGGGAGGAGCTCTGGAAACACCATATATTTT. The encoded protein is CALTKGRSSGNTIYF.

The chain employs TRBV9 and TRBJ2-3, with a possible D match to TRBD2 (7 bases). CDR1 is SGDLS and CDR2 is YYNGEE in the germline V gene. CDR3 size: 17 residues. The ends were cut back, 0 bases at V and 4 bases at J, with 18 bases in the middle. The DNA for the CDR3 is TGTGCCAGCAGCGTAGAAAGAAGGGGGGAGGGCCCAGATACGCAGTATTTT. This encodes CASSVERRGEGPDTQYF.

The V call is TRBV24-1, the J call TRBJ2-7, with D possibly TRBD1 on 6 matching bases. The CDR3 loop spans 15 amino acids. Germline CDR1 KGHDR, CDR2 SFDVKD. Trimming took 7 bases from V and 3 from J, leaving 18 bases between them. DNA of the CDR3: TGTGCCACCAGCCCCGGACAGAACGGGGTCTACGAGCAGTACTTC. It encodes CATSPGQNGVYEQYF.